This entry describes one T cell receptor beta chain. The sample belongs to a study of blood T cell repertoires in COVID-19. How the authors handled the data: Researchers report that nucleated cell counts were estimated from reference gene primer amplification. Method: immunoSEQ multiplex PCR; TCRdb's copy keeps in-frame clones and lacks some. V and J calls and clone size are those listed in that table; D and trimming were worked out from the DNA. The data hold under 250,000 clones, with 84% observed a single time. The sequencing input was peripheral blood. This TCR was sampled from a man between 50 and 59 years old with acute or convalescent COVID-19.

This CDR3 is CASRDRGGNQPQHF. CDR3 in DNA: TGTGCCAGTCGGGACAGGGGTGGCAATCAGCCCCAGCATTTT. This chain joins TRBV19 and TRBJ1-5; TRBD1 matches at 10 bases. CDR1 and CDR2 from the germline V gene are LNHDA and SQIVND (reference sequence). The CDR3 spans 14 residues. Unmatched junction bases numbered 3, after V lost 8 bases and J lost 2 bases.